This TCR beta chain stems from a study of T cells in narcolepsy (dated by TCRdb to between 2017 and 2018). For context, the study as a whole: The study enrolled patients with narcolepsy type 1 or type 2 (NT1, NT2) together with healthy control donors. The study sought autoreactive T cells targeting hypocretin neuron self-antigens (hypocretin, TRIB2) in narcolepsy patients, using TCR Vbeta sequencing to track clonotypes in blood and CSF.

About this clone itself: Its antigen remains undetermined. One base away there is no much larger clone; base qualities are not given.

From cysteine to phenylalanine, the CDR3 is 15 amino acids long. The DNA shown is the 45-base CDR3, in frame from base 1. The library was generated by the immunoSEQ multiplex PCR assay. This is the immuneACCESS table as TCRdb keeps it, with only in-frame sequences that have V and J called. A part of the clones is gone; compared with another copy, unresolved V genes explain less than half, and the rest is unexplained. For this sample the table gives about 35,000 clones, of which approximately 80% were detected only once. Together, the top ten hold roughly 1% of the sample. Memory CD4+ T cells were sorted ex vivo from peripheral blood of narcolepsy patients and healthy controls for TCR Vbeta sequencing. On the study overall, not on this receptor specifically: No sequences matching autoreactive T cell clones were contained in some blood memory CD4+ repertoires from patients and controls. Patients and controls had similar numbers of sequenced blood memory CD4+ clonotypes, with averages of around 39,000 in patients and 30,000 to 35,000 in controls. HCRT-specific and TRIB2-specific autoreactive clonotypes were highlighted in plots that compared CD4+ T cell clonotypes in CSF versus blood from the same patient. According to the report, autoreactive clonotypes were detected serially in the blood of the same patients and of different patients, but not in healthy controls.

Sequencing used memory (CD45RA-) CD4+ T cells from blood. The sample's cell subset or site label, decoded: memory T cells sorted ex vivo from peripheral blood. The chain was built from TRBV21-1 and TRBJ1-5; TRBD1 reflects the table's D call only, with no check against the DNA. TRBV21-1 is a listed pseudogene. The TCR was taken from a human donor in good health. The sequenced DNA: TGTGCCAGCAGCAAAGCCGACAGGGTCGGTCAGCCCCAGCATTTT. Translated, this is CASSKADRVGQPQHF.